This passage covers 30 T cell receptor beta chains from one sample sequenced in a study of blood T cell repertoires in COVID-19. Clones were read by immunoSEQ multiplex PCR, and TCRdb kept only the in-frame ones, dropping some. This sample has about 48,000 clones, with over 75% found just once. Sequenced input: peripheral blood. These receptors were obtained from a woman aged 55-70 years with acute or convalescent COVID-19.

In DNA, the CDR3 is TGCGCCAGCAGTCAAGGCGGGCCTAGCGGGAGCCCCAATGAGCAGTTCTTC. It specifies CASSQGGPSGSPNEQFF. The J gene is TRBJ2-1, the V gene TRBV23-1, with TRBD2 identical over 10 bases. TRBV23-1 is filed as an ORF, its function uncertain. J was trimmed by 6 bases and V by 2 bases; bases with no gene match: 10. The CDR3 is 17 amino acids.

CDR3 DNA: TGTGCCATCAGTGACCCCGGGACATCGAACACTGAAGCTTTCTTT. The encoded protein is CAISDPGTSNTEAFF. This chain links TRBV10-3 with TRBJ1-1, with D maybe TRBD1 (6 bases). The CDR3 has 15 amino acids. Deletions cut 3 bases from V and 1 base from J, with 12 bases between. Germline V gives CDR1 ENHRY, CDR2 SYGVKD.

The chain is built from TRBV2 and TRBJ1-2, with 7 bases lining up with TRBD1. The CDR3 extends over 14 amino acids. Germline-derived CDR1 and CDR2 are SNHLY and FYNNEI. The ends lost 8 bases at V and 1 base at J; junction bases unmatched: 7. CDR3 sequence reads: CASYPPGGNYGYTF. The CDR3 nucleotides read TGTGCCAGCTACCCGCCAGGGGGTAACTATGGCTACACCTTC.

The chain recombines TRBV7-3 with TRBJ2-1; tentatively, D is TRBD1 (7 bases). Germline V gene sequence: CDR1 SGHTA, CDR2 FQGTGA. The V end lost 1 base, the J end lost 4 bases, and 14 bases lay between the germline ends. This CDR3 comprises 16 residues. The CDR3, as DNA: TGTGCCAGCAGCTTAAGATGGAGGGGGCGATACAATGAGCAGTTCTTC. Translation: CASSLRWRGRYNEQFF.

The chain recombines TRBV12-5 with TRBJ2-7; 10 nucleotides match TRBD2. Trimming removed 0 bases from V and 6 bases from J; junction bases left unmatched: 11. The V gene's germline CDR1 is LGHNT and CDR2 FRNRAP. The CDR3 has 17 residues. CDR3 region: CASGLVRTLAGAVEQYF. The CDR3 nucleotides are TGTGCTAGTGGTTTGGTACGAACGCTAGCGGGAGCTGTCGAGCAGTACTTC.

This clone occurred a few times. This chain connects TRBV29-1 to TRBJ1-1, with D possibly being TRBD1 (5 bases). CDR1 is SQVTM and CDR2 is ANQGSEA in the germline V gene. This CDR3 is built from 14 residues. Trimming took off 1 base at V and 5 bases at J, with 14 bases between the two ends. CDR3 nucleotide sequence: TGCAGCGTTGAAGGGTTGACAGCTAGGACTGAAGCTTTCTTT. As protein: CSVEGLTARTEAFF.

This chain connects TRBV21-1 to TRBJ2-4; the table gives TRBD2 as D, unverified against the DNA. TRBV21-1 is a pseudogene segment. The CDR3 length is 15 residues. Here the CDR3 DNA reads TGTGCCAGCATCCAGCGGGAAAAAGCCAAAAACATTCAGTACTTC. It encodes CASIQREKAKNIQYF.

The table lists this clone with a few counts. The CDR3 here is CATSRQGQYGYTF. CDR3 nucleotides: TGTGCCACCAGCAGACAGGGCCAGTATGGCTACACCTTC. V and J are TRBV15 and TRBJ1-2, with D possibly TRBD1 on 5 matching bases. Germline CDR1 is LNHNV and CDR2 is YYDKDF (reference sequence). The CDR3 is 13 amino acids. Trimming cost V 2 bases and J 5 bases, with 9 bases left between them.

This clone was seen once. The chain combines TRBV18 with TRBJ1-1; D uncertain. CDR1 KGHSH and CDR2 LQKENI come from the germline V gene. Trimming removed 6 bases from V and 0 bases from J, with 11 bases in between. The CDR3 is 14 amino acids. CDR3 residues: CASSRQNMNTEAFF. DNA of the CDR3: TGTGCCAGCTCGCGACAAAACATGAACACTGAAGCTTTCTTT.

The V and J genes are TRBV6-5 and TRBJ2-3; D not certain. V lost 7 bases and J lost 0, with 11 bases in between. Germline V gives CDR1 MNHEY, CDR2 SVGAGI. The CDR3 is 14 amino acids. DNA for the CDR3: TGTGCCAGCACCTACTACTTTAGCACAGATACGCAGTATTTT. This codes for CASTYYFSTDTQYF.

CDR3 sequence reads: CASSTRRAGGTEAFF. CDR3 coding DNA: TGTGCCAGTAGTACGAGGAGGGCGGGGGGGACTGAAGCTTTCTTT. The chain joins TRBV19 to TRBJ1-1, with D possibly matching TRBD1 (5 bases). The CDR3 consists of 15 residues. Germline CDR1 is LNHDA and CDR2 is SQIVND (reference sequence). Trimming cost V 4 bases and J 5 bases, with 17 bases left between them.

The chain combines TRBV18 with TRBJ1-5; 10 positions match TRBD1. CDR3 size: 15 residues. Per germline, CDR1 KGHSH and CDR2 LQKENI. The ends lost 2 bases at V and 9 bases at J; junction bases unmatched: 7. The CDR3 region is CASSPGTGDRLPQHF. CDR3 DNA: TGTGCCAGCTCACCAGGGACAGGGGATCGGCTGCCCCAGCATTTT.

This chain connects TRBV6-1 to TRBJ1-5; D not resolved. Germline-derived CDR1 and CDR2 are MNHNS and SASEGT. The CDR3 length is 14 residues. Trimming left V 2 bases short and J 7 bases short, with 12 bases between. Written as DNA, the CDR3 is TGTGCCAGCAGTGAAAGGGTGGGAGGACAGCCCCAGCATTTT. Its protein is CASSERVGGQPQHF.

This clone was observed once. The gene calls are TRBV23-1 and TRBJ2-3; D gene uncertain. TRBV23-1 is placed among ORFs of uncertain function. This CDR3 spans 14 amino acids. Trimming removed 4 bases from V and 4 bases from J, with 12 bases in between. CDR3 nucleotide sequence: TGCGCCAGCAGTCGGGCCCAGCATGCAGATACGCAGTATTTT. Protein product: CASSRAQHADTQYF.

This chain connects TRBV11-2 to TRBJ1-1, with unresolved D. The V end lost 11 bases, the J end lost 0 bases, and 13 bases lay between the germline ends. The CDR3 runs to 13 residues. Germline V lookup: CDR1 SGHAT, CDR2 FQNNGV. This CDR3 is CAASRFMNTEAFF. The CDR3 DNA sequence: TGTGCCGCCTCCAGATTTATGAACACTGAAGCTTTCTTT.

The V and J genes are TRBV14 and TRBJ1-3; tentative D call: TRBD1 (5 bases). The V end was cut by 4 bases, the J end by 0 bases, with 10 bases between. The CDR3 is 15 residues long. Germline loops: CDR1 SGHDN, CDR2 FVKESK. The CDR3, as DNA: TGTGCCAGCAGCCCGGGGGTTAGCTCTGGAAACACCATATATTTT. Encoded protein: CASSPGVSSGNTIYF.

The rearrangement links TRBV11-1 to TRBJ2-3; 10 bases map to TRBD2. This CDR3 has 16 amino acids. V dropped 0 bases and J dropped 5; count of bases not matched to a gene: 5. Per the germline V gene, CDR1 is SGHAT and CDR2 is FQDESV (reference sequence). The CDR3 nucleotides read TGTGCCAGCAGCTTAGCCCTAGCGGGAGACGGAGATACGCAGTATTTT. This gives the protein CASSLALAGDGDTQYF. Based on the CDR3 plus reference TRBV11-1 and TRBJ2-3, the full variable domain is EAEVAQSPRYKITEKSQAVAFWCDPISGHATLYWYRQILGQGPELLVQFQDESVVDDSQLPKDRFSAERLKGVDSTLKIQPAELGDSAMYLCASSLALAGDGDTQYFGPGTRLTVL.

V gene TRBV9 combines with J gene TRBJ1-2, with 9 bases identical to TRBD1. Trimming took 3 bases from V and 7 from J; bases not matched to a gene: 7. The CDR3 spans 14 residues. Germline CDR1 reads SGDLS; CDR2 reads YYNGEE. Written as DNA, the CDR3 is TGTGCCAGCAGCGACTCACAGGGGGCTGGTGGCTACACCTTC. Its protein product is CASSDSQGAGGYTF.

The V call is TRBV29-1, the J call TRBJ2-1; no clear D gene. CDR1 and CDR2 (germline): SQVTM, ANQGSEA. Deletions cut 4 bases from V and 3 bases from J, with 7 bases between. This CDR3 contains 12 residues. This CDR3 reads CSVGQDYNEQFF. CDR3 bases: TGCAGCGTTGGGCAGGACTACAATGAGCAGTTCTTC.

CDR3 sequence: CASSPPGGFQVQYF. The CDR3 DNA reads as TGTGCCAGCAGCCCACCAGGGGGCTTTCAGGTGCAGTACTTC. The J gene is TRBJ2-7, the V gene TRBV7-9; 8 bases agree with TRBD1. This CDR3 spans 14 amino acids. Per the germline V gene, CDR1 is SEHNR and CDR2 is FQNEAQ (reference sequence). The V and J ends lost 5 bases and 9 bases, in that order; junction bases with no gene match: 12.

The chain joins TRBV9 to TRBJ2-1; 13 bases are a match to TRBD2. Germline V gene data show CDR1 as SGDLS and CDR2 as YYNGEE. The CDR3 is made up of 17 amino acids. V shed 4 bases and J 0 bases; nucleotides not matched to a gene: 4. The CDR3 coding sequence is TGTGCCAGCAGCCCCGGACTAGCGGGGGCCTCCTACAATGAGCAGTTCTTC. Its translation: CASSPGLAGASYNEQFF.

The chain has TRBV6-5 and TRBJ1-1; D is unclear. V shed 2 bases and J shed 1 base, with 8 bases lying between them. Germline V lookup: CDR1 MNHEY, CDR2 SVGAGI. CDR3 length: 14 residues. Here the CDR3 reads CASSYGARNTEAFF. DNA for the CDR3: TGTGCCAGCAGTTACGGTGCGCGGAACACTGAAGCTTTCTTT.

The J gene is TRBJ2-6, the V gene TRBV9; 8 bases map to TRBD2. Germline V gives CDR1 SGDLS, CDR2 YYNGEE. The CDR3 length is 15 residues. The V segment lost 6 bases and the J segment 3 bases; nucleotides outside the gene matches: 5. The CDR3 reads CASTPGGFGANVLTF. As DNA, the CDR3 is TGTGCCAGCACCCCGGGGGGGTTTGGGGCCAACGTCCTGACTTTC.

The chain is built from TRBV5-1 and TRBJ1-6; tentative D call: TRBD1 (5 bases). In germline, CDR1 is SGHRS, CDR2 YFSETQ. This CDR3 spans 16 amino acids. The V and J ends lost 4 bases and 5 bases respectively, with 16 bases between them. The CDR3: CASSPSGVGDNSPLHF. The CDR3 DNA is TGCGCCAGCAGCCCTTCGGGGGTTGGGGATAATTCACCCCTCCACTTT.

This chain's CDR3 is CATSRGQGGGYTF. In DNA, the CDR3 is TGTGCCACCAGTAGAGGCCAGGGAGGTGGCTACACCTTC. This chain links TRBV24-1 with TRBJ1-2, with TRBD1 as a possible D gene (5 bases). Germline V CDR1 and CDR2: KGHDR, SFDVKD. CDR3 length: 13 amino acids. Trimming took 6 bases from V and 7 from J, leaving 14 bases between them.

This chain connects TRBV11-2 to TRBJ1-2; no clear D. V gave up 0 bases and J gave up 8 bases, with 13 bases separating them. The V gene's germline CDR1 is SGHAT and CDR2 FQNNGV. This CDR3 contains 14 residues. The CDR3, as DNA: TGTGCCAGCAGCTTAGATTCGGCAGGTCGCGGCTACACCTTC. Translated, it gives CASSLDSAGRGYTF.

The chain recombines TRBV12-3 or TRBV12-4 with TRBJ2-7; a weak D match, TRBD1 (5 bases). Trimming took off 5 bases at V and 6 bases at J, with 8 bases between the two ends. The CDR3 is 11 amino acids. CDR3 amino acids: CASSPGLEQYF. The CDR3, as DNA: TGTGCCAGCAGTCCAGGGCTCGAGCAGTACTTC.

The table lists this clone with a count of one. The chain couples TRBV5-1 to TRBJ2-3; 10 bases align to TRBD1. The CDR3 runs 16 residues. Germline V gene sequence: CDR1 SGHRS, CDR2 YFSETQ. The trim removed 4 bases at V and 1 base at J, leaving 6 bases unmatched. The CDR3 sequence: CASSRRQGAGTDTQYF. DNA of the CDR3: TGCGCCAGCAGCAGGAGACAGGGGGCGGGCACAGATACGCAGTATTTT. The entire variable domain, with the rest obtained from reference TRBV5-1 and TRBJ2-3, is as follows: KAGVTQTPRYLIKTRGQQVTLSCSPISGHRSVSWYQQTPGQGLQFLFEYFSETQRNKGNFPGRFSGRQFSNSRSEMNVSTLELGDSALYLCASSRRQGAGTDTQYFGPGTRLTVL.

This clone has more than one count but fewer than ten. The gene calls are TRBV27 and TRBJ1-2; 9 bases are a match to TRBD1. The CDR3 is 15 amino acids. CDR1 and CDR2 from the germline V gene are MNHEY and SMNVEV (reference sequence). J lost 1 base, V lost 2 bases, and 2 bases had no gene match. CDR3 loop: CASSLQGQGNYGYTF. For the CDR3, the DNA is TGTGCCAGCAGTTTACAGGGACAGGGTAACTATGGCTACACCTTC.

CDR3 bases: TGTGCCAGCTCTGCAACTAATGAAAAACTGTTTTTT. It codes for CASSATNEKLFF. The chain combines TRBV2 with TRBJ1-4, with no clear D. The V and J ends lost 8 bases and 0 bases respectively, with 4 bases between them. In germline, CDR1 is SNHLY, CDR2 FYNNEI. The length of the CDR3 is 12 residues.